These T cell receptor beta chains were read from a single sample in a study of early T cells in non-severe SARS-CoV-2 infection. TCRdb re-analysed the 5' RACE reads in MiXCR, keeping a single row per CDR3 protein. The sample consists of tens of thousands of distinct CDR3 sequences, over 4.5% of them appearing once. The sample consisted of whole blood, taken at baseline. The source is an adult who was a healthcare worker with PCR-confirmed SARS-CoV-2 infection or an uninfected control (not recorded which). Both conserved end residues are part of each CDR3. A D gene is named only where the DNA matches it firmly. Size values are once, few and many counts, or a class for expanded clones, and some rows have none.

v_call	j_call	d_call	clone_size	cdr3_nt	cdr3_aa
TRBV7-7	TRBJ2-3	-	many	TGTGCCAGCAGCGATCTTGGGGGAGCCGCAGATACGCAGTATTTT	CASSDLGGAADTQYF
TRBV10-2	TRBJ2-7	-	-	TGCGCCAGCAGTGAGAGTTCCAGGGTGCGGCTTCCCTACGAGCAGTACTTC	CASSESSRVRLPYEQYF
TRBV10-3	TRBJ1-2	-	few	TGTGCCATCAGGCGGACAGCAACCAACTATGGCTACACCTTC	CAIRRTATNYGYTF
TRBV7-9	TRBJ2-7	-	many	TGTGCCAGCAGCTTAGGGGAGGAATCCTACGAGCAGTACTTC	CASSLGEESYEQYF
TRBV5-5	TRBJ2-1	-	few	TGTGCCAGCAGCTCCGGAGGGGCAGGGATGGAGCAGTTCTTC	CASSSGGAGMEQFF
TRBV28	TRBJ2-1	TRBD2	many	TGTGCCAGCAGTTCCAGCGGGGGGAACAATGAGCAGTTCTTC	CASSSSGGNNEQFF
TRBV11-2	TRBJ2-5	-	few	TGTGCCAGCTTGGGGGGCGACGGGACCCAGTACTTC	CASLGGDGTQYF
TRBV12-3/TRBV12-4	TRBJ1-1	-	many	TGTGCCAGCAGTTTAAAGCAGCGGAACACTGAAGCTTTCTTT	CASSLKQRNTEAFF
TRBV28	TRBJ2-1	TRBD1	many	TGTGCCAGCAGTTTATCCCCCTCCGTGACAGGGTCCCTCGACAATGAGCAGTTCTTC	CASSLSPSVTGSLDNEQFF
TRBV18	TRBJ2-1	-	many	TGTGCCAGCTCACGTGGGGCGGCCAATGAGCAGTTCTTC	CASSRGAANEQFF
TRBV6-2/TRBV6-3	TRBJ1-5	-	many	TGTGCCAGCAGGGGAGGGACCTGGGATCAGCCCCAGCATTTT	CASRGGTWDQPQHF
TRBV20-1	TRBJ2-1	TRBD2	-	TGCAGTGCTAGCGCCCCTAGCGGGAGAGAGCAGTTCTTC	CSASAPSGREQFF
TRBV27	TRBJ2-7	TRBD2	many	TGTGCCAGCAGTGTAACTAGCGGAAGTTCCTACGAGCAGTACTTC	CASSVTSGSSYEQYF
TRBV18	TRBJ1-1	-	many	TGTGCCAGCTCACCAGAGGAGGGTGGCACTGAAGCTTTCTTT	CASSPEEGGTEAFF
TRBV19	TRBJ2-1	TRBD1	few	TGTGCCAGTAGTTCGACCAGGGGGAATGAGCAGTTCTTC	CASSSTRGNEQFF
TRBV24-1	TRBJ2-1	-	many	TGTGCCACCAGTGATTTACAGGGATCCTTCAATGAGCAGTTCTTC	CATSDLQGSFNEQFF
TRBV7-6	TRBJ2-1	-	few	TGTGCCAGCAGCCCAAAGCTTGGAGGCACCTACAATGAGCAGTTCTTC	CASSPKLGGTYNEQFF
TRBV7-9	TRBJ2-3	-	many	TGTGCCAGCAGCTTAGGGACACTTTCTAGCACAGATACGCAGTATTTT	CASSLGTLSSTDTQYF
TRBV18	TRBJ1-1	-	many	TGTGCCAGCTCACCGATTGCAATCAGTAACAAGGCTGAAGCTTTCTTT	CASSPIAISNKAEAFF
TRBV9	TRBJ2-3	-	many	TGTGCCAGCAGCCGCTTGAGGATAAGCACAGATACGCAGTATTTT	CASSRLRISTDTQYF
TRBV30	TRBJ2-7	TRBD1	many	TGTGCCTGGAATATACAGGGGTGGCAGTACTTC	CAWNIQGWQYF
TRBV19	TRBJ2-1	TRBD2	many	TGTGCCAGTAGTGAGTTAGCGGGAGGGCGAGGGAATGAGCAGTTCTTC	CASSELAGGRGNEQFF
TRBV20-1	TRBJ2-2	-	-	TGCAGTGCTAGAGATGCCCCAGGGCCCGGGGAGCTGTTTTTT	CSARDAPGPGELFF
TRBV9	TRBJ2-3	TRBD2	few	TGTGCCAGCAGCGTAACTAGCGGGATCACAGATACGCAGTATTTT	CASSVTSGITDTQYF